The text below deals with one TCR beta chain. This entry comes from a study of control samples from healthy donors and cancer patients. Libraries were prepared by immunoSEQ multiplex PCR; TCRdb keeps only in-frame clonotypes and omits some of them. The data contain around 170,000 clones, around nine tenths of them singletons. This TCR was sampled from a man aged 30 to 39 in good health. The source material was blood.

CDR3 DNA sequence: TGCGCCAGCAGCCAAGATCCTGGCGGGGAGGCATCCTATAATTCACCCCTCCACTTT. Encoded protein: CASSQDPGGEASYNSPLHF. The chain employs TRBV4-3 and TRBJ1-6; D gene uncertain. V was shortened by 0 bases and J by 1 base, with 16 bases between the two germline ends. Germline V lookup: CDR1 LGHNA, CDR2 YSLEER. This CDR3 has 19 residues.